This TCR beta chain was captured in a study of molecular identifiers for immune sequencing clone quantification. CDR3 length equals 15 residues. Germline V gene sequence: CDR1 SGDLS, CDR2 YYNGEE. Trimming left V 3 bases short and J 1 base short, with 13 bases between. General observations from the study: Clones that had above 20 RNA copies took up over 97% of effector molecules but under 1% in naive cells.

Details on this clonotype: Its antigen is unknown.

Researchers sorted naive CD8 T cells as cells that were CD8+CD4-CCR7+CD45RA+. TCRdb re-called the PCR reads through MiXCR, storing one row per CDR3 protein. The sample carries some 590,000 distinct CDR3 sequences, over 25% recorded once. The gene calls are TRBV9 and TRBJ2-5; D may be TRBD2 (6 bases). The TCR was taken from a human donor in good health. Some libraries in this study had Jurkat cell RNA spiked in. The material sequenced was naive CD8+ T cells from blood, with Jurkat cell RNA spiked in. The subset was: FACS-sorted CD8+CD4-CCR7+CD45RA+ naive T cells. The CDR3 sequence: CASSGRDSPQETQYF. DNA for the CDR3: TGTGCCAGCAGCGGACGGGACTCGCCCCAAGAGACCCAGTACTTC.